This T cell receptor (beta chain) comes out of a study of technical replicates of blood from several donors. Some clones are missing from TCRdb's copy, which holds only in-frame ones; the method was immunoSEQ multiplex PCR. The sample records around 83,000 clones, approximately 93% being singletons. Sequenced material: T cells isolated from PBMCs. The clonotype was recovered from a human donor in good health.

The CDR3 region has the DNA TGTGCCAGCAGCCATCGACAGGGGATGGGCGGGGAGCTGTTTTTT. Its protein product is CASSHRQGMGGELFF. The rearrangement joins TRBV6-6 to TRBJ2-2; 8 bases are shared with TRBD1. The CDR3 extends over 15 amino acids. Germline assignment: CDR1 MNHNY and CDR2 SVGAGI (reference sequence). V lost 6 bases and J lost 7; bases outside the gene matches: 10.